These 2 T cell receptor beta chains came from one sample sequenced in a study of blood T cell repertoires in COVID-19. Measured with immunoSEQ multiplex PCR; TCRdb has only the in-frame clones, and not every one. The table lists a few hundred thousand clones, 80% to 95% of them singletons. The sample comprised PBMCs or T cells enriched from blood (not recorded which). The origin of the receptors is a woman aged 40 to 49 who had been exposed to COVID-19.

The V and J genes are TRBV5-1 and TRBJ1-6, with TRBD1 matching over 7 bases. J was trimmed by 7 bases and V by 4 bases; bases with no gene match: 8. The CDR3 loop spans 15 amino acids. The germline V gene encodes CDR1 SGHRS and CDR2 YFSETQ. The CDR3 here is CASSTETGLNSPLHF. The CDR3 region has the DNA TGCGCCAGCAGCACCGAGACAGGGTTAAATTCACCCCTCCACTTT.

The chain has TRBV10-2 and TRBJ1-5, with 10 bases aligning to TRBD1. The CDR3 extends over 18 amino acids. The germline gives CDR1 WSHSY, CDR2 SAAADI. V gave up 6 bases and J gave up 0 bases; unmatched junction bases: 11. The CDR3 protein is CASSTGTGVLRSNQPQHF. Here the CDR3 DNA reads TGCGCCAGCAGCACCGGGACAGGGGTCCTACGTAGCAATCAGCCCCAGCATTTT.